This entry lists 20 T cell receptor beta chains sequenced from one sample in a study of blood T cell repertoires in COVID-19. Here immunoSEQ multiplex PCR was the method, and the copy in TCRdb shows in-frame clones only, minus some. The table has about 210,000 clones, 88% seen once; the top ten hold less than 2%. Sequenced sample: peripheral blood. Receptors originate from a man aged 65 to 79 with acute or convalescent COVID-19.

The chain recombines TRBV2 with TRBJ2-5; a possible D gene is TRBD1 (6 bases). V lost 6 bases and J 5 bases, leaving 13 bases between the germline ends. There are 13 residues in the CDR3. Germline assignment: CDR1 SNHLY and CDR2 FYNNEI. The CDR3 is CASRKDRRETQYF. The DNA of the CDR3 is TGTGCCAGCAGAAAAGACAGGAGGGAGACCCAGTACTTC.

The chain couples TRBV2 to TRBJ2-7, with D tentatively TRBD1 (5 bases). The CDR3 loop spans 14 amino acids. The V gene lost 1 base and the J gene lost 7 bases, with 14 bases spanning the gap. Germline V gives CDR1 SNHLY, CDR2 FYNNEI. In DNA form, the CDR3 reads TGTGCCAGCAGTGAAGTGGTAGGGGTGGGAGAGCAGTACTTC. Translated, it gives CASSEVVGVGEQYF. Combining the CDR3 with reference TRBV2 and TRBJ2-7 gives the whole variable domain EPEVTQTPSHQVTQMGQEVILRCVPISNHLYFYWYRQILGQKVEFLVSFYNNEISEKSEIFDDQFSVERPDGSNFTLKIRSTKLEDSAMYFCASSEVVGVGEQYFGPGTRLTVT.

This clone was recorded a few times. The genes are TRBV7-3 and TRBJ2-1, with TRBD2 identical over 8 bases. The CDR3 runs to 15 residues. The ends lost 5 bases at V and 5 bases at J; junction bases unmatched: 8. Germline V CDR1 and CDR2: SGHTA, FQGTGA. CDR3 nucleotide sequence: TGTGCCAGCAGCATAAGCGGGAGTAGACACAATGAGCAGTTCTTC. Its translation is CASSISGSRHNEQFF. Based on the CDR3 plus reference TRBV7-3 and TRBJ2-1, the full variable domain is GAGVSQTPSNKVTEKGKYVELRCDPISGHTALYWYRQSLGQGPEFLIYFQGTGAADDSGLPNDRFFAVRPEGSVSTLKIQRTERGDSAVYLCASSISGSRHNEQFFGPGTRLTVL.

This chain's CDR3 is CASSPPDKEYGYTF. The CDR3 nucleotides read TGTGCCAGCAGCCCCCCGGACAAGGAGTATGGCTACACCTTC. The chain employs TRBV5-4 and TRBJ1-2; D perhaps matches TRBD1 (5 bases). V was cut by 4 bases and J by 5 bases, with 15 bases left in between. The CDR3 runs 14 residues. Per the germline V gene, CDR1 is SGHNT and CDR2 is YYREEE (reference sequence). The variable domain in full, with the rest retrieved from reference TRBV5-4 and TRBJ1-2, is ETGVTQSPTHLIKTRGQQVTLRCSSQSGHNTVSWYQQALGQGPQFIFQYYREEENGRGNFPPRFSGLQFPNYSSELNVNALELDDSALYLCASSPPDKEYGYTFGSGTRLTVV.

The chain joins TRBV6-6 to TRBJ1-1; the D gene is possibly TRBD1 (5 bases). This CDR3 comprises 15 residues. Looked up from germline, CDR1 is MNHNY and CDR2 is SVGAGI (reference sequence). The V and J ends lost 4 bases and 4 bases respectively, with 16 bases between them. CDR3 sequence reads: CASSFQTPGFTEAFF. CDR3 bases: TGTGCCAGCAGTTTCCAAACCCCAGGGTTCACTGAAGCTTTCTTT.

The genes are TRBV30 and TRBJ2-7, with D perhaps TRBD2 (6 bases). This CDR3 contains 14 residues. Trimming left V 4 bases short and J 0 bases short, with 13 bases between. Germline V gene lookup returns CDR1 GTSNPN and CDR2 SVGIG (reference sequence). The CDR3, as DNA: TGTGCCTGGAATCGTGGAGGGAGCTCCTACGAGCAGTACTTC. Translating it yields CAWNRGGSSYEQYF.

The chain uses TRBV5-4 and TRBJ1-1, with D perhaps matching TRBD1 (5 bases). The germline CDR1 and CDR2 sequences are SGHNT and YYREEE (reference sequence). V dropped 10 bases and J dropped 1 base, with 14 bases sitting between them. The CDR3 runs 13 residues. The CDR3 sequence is CAPGAEPNTEAFF. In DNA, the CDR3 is TGTGCCCCTGGGGCAGAGCCGAACACTGAAGCTTTCTTT.

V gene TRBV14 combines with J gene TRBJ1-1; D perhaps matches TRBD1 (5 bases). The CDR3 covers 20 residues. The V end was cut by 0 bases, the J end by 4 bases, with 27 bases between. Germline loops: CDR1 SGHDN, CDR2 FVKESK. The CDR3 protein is CASSQDGLWRGNIGSTEAFF. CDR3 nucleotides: TGTGCCAGCAGCCAAGACGGACTCTGGAGGGGTAACATTGGTAGCACTGAAGCTTTCTTT.

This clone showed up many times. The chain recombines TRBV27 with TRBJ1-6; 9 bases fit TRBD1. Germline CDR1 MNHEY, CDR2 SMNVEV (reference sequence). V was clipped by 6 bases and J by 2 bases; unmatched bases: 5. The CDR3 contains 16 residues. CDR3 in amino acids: CASSQQGATYNSPLHF. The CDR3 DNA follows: TGTGCCAGCAGCCAACAGGGGGCGACCTATAATTCACCCCTCCACTTT.

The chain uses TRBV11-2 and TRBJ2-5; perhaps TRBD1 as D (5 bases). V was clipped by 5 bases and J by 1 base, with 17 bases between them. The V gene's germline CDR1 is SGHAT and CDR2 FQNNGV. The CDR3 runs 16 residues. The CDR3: CASSGQGMLIQETQYF. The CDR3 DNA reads TGTGCCAGCAGCGGGCAGGGTATGTTGATCCAAGAGACCCAGTACTTC.

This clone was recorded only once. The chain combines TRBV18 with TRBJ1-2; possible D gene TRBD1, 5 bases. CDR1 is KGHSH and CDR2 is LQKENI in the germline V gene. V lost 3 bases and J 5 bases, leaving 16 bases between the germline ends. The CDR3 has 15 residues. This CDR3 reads CASSPLGTEIYGYTF. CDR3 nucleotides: TGTGCCAGCTCACCTCTCGGGACTGAGATTTATGGCTACACCTTC.

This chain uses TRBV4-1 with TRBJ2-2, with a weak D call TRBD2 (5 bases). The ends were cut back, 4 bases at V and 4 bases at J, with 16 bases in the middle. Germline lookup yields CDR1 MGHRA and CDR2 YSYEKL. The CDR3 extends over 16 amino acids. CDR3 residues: CASSLNGAAGTGELFF. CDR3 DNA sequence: TGCGCCAGCAGCCTGAACGGAGCGGCGGGCACCGGGGAGCTGTTTTTT.

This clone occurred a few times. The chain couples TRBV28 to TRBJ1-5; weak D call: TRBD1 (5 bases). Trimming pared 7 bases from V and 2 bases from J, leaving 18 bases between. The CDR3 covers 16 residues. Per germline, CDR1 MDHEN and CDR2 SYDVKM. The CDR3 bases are TGTGCCAGCACCTTCCGGGGGTTTGGGGGCAATCAGCCCCAGCATTTT. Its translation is CASTFRGFGGNQPQHF.

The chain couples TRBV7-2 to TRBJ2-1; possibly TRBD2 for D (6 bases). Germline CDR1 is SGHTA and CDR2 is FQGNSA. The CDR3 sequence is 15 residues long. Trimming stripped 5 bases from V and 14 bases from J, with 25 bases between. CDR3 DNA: TGTGCCAGCAGCCCCCAAAATGTCCCCGGGGGTTTGGAGTTCTTC. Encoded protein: CASSPQNVPGGLEFF.

CDR3 coding DNA: TGTGCCAGCAGCGTAGCGGGTGAGCAGTTCTTC. It translates to CASSVAGEQFF. The chain employs TRBV9 and TRBJ2-1; D gene uncertain. CDR1 SGDLS and CDR2 YYNGEE come from the germline V gene. The CDR3 has 11 amino acids. The germline V and J ends were trimmed by 0 bases and 9 bases, with 4 bases remaining between them.

The CDR3 protein is CASSWTSGRVYEQYF. CDR3 DNA sequence: TGCGCCAGCAGCTGGACTAGCGGGAGGGTCTACGAGCAGTACTTC. The chain recombines TRBV5-1 with TRBJ2-7, with 15 positions matching TRBD2. CDR3 size: 15 residues. The V segment lost 3 bases and the J segment 3 bases; nucleotides outside the gene matches: 1. Germline lookup yields CDR1 SGHRS and CDR2 YFSETQ.

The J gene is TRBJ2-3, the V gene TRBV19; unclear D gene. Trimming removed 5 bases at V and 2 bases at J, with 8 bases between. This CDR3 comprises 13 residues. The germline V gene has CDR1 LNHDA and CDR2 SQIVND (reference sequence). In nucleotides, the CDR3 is TGTGCCAGTAGTCAACTAAACACAGATACGCAGTATTTT. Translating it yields CASSQLNTDTQYF.

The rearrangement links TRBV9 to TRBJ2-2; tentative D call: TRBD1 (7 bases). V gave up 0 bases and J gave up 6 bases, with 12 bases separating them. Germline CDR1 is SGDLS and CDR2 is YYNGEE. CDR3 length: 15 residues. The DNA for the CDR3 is TGTGCCAGCAGCGTAGCCGACAGGGAGGCCGGGGAGCTGTTTTTT. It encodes CASSVADREAGELFF.

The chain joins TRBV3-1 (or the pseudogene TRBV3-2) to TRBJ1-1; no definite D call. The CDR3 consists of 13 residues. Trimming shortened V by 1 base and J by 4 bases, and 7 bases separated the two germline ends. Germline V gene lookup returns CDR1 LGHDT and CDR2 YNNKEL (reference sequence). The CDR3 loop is CASSQGEGTEAFF. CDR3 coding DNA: TGTGCCAGCAGCCAAGGGGAGGGCACTGAAGCTTTCTTT.

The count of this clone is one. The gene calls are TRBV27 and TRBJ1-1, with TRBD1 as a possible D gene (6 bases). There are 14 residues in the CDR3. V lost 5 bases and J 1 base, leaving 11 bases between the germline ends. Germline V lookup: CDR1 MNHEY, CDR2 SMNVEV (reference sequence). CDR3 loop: CASSPRTENTEAFF. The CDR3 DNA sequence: TGTGCCAGCAGTCCCCGGACAGAGAACACTGAAGCTTTCTTT.